This T cell receptor beta chain was captured in a study of control samples from healthy donors and cancer patients. The table came from immunoSEQ multiplex PCR; TCRdb's copy has only in-frame clones and leaves some out. The table lists roughly 450,000 clones, about nine tenths of them singletons. Deletions cut 3 bases from V and 9 bases from J, with 11 bases between. Germline V CDR1 and CDR2: MDHEN, SYDVKM. CDR3 length: 12 amino acids. The receptor's source is a middle-aged man with head and neck cancer. Material for sequencing was PBMCs. The gene calls are TRBV28 and TRBJ1-2, with a weak D call TRBD1 (5 bases). CDR3 DNA: TGTGCCAGCAGTTTTCCGGCAGGGAGCTACACCTTC. It translates to CASSFPAGSYTF.